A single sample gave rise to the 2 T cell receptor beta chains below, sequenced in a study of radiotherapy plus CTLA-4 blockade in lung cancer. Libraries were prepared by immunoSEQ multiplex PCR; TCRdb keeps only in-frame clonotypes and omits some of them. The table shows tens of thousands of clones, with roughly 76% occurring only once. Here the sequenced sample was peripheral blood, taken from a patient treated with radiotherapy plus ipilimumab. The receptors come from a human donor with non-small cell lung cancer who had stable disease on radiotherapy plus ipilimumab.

The CDR3 DNA sequence: TGTGCCAGTAGGCTAGGGACAGGGGGCCCAGATACGCAGTATTTT. It specifies CASRLGTGGPDTQYF. The rearrangement joins TRBV19 to TRBJ2-3; 12 bases align to TRBD1. The CDR3 contains 15 residues. The V gene's germline CDR1 is LNHDA and CDR2 SQIVND (reference sequence). The junction had 5 bases not matched to a gene; V was cut back by 6 bases and J by 4 bases. The whole variable domain, remainder taken from reference TRBV19 and TRBJ2-3, is DGGITQSPKYLFRKEGQNVTLSCEQNLNHDAMYWYRQDPGQGLRLIYYSQIVNDFQKGDIAEGYSVSREKKESFPLTVTSAQKNPTAFYLCASRLGTGGPDTQYFGPGTRLTVL.

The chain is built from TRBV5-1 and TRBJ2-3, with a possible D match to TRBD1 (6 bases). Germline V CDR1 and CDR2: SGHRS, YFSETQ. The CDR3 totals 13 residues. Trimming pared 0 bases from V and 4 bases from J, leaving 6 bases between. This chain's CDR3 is CASSLGTADTQYF. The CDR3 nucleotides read TGCGCCAGCAGCTTGGGGACAGCAGATACGCAGTATTTT.